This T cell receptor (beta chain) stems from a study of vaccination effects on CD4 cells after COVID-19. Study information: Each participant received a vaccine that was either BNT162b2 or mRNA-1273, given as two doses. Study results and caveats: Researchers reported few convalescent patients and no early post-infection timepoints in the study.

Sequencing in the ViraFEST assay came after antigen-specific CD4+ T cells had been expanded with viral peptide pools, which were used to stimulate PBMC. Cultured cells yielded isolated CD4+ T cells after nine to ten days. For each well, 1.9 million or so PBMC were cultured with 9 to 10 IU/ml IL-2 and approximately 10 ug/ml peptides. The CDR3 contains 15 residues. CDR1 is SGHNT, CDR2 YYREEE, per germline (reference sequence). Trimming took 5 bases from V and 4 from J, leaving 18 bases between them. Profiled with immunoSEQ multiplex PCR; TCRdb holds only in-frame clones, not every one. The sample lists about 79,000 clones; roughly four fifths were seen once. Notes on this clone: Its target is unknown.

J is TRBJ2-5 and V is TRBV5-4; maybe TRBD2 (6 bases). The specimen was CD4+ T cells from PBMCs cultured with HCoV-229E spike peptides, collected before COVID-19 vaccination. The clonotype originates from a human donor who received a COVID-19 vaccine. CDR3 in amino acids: CASRDKSGVLETQYF. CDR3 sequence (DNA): TGTGCCAGCAGGGATAAATCGGGGGTCTTAGAGACCCAGTACTTC.